This TCR beta chain was identified during a study of immune cell composition in non-small cell lung cancer. Generated by immunoSEQ multiplex PCR, the TCRdb table keeps only in-frame clones and is missing some. The sample gives fewer than 15,000 clones, approximately 69% of which show up once; about 7.5% is in the top ten. This clone has a single count. The receptor comes from a human donor with non-small cell lung cancer. The sequencing input was lung tumor tissue.

The CDR3 loop is CASSSSGGDTGELFF. The CDR3 DNA follows: TGTGCCAGCAGCTCGAGCGGGGGGGACACCGGGGAGCTGTTTTTT. The chain has TRBV6-6 and TRBJ2-2; 10 bases align to TRBD2. The CDR3 loop spans 15 amino acids. Trimming cost V 6 bases and J 3 bases; bases outside gene matches: 4. CDR1 and CDR2 from the germline V gene are MNHNY and SVGAGI (reference sequence).